This entry concerns a single T cell receptor (beta chain). Its specificity is not known. The entry originates in a study of Ad26.COV2.S vaccination and SARS-CoV-2 variants. At the level of the study: Intramuscular Ad26.COV2.S at 5x10^10 or 1x10^11 viral particles. Findings and limits, study-wide: Comparability of non-spike TCR breadth was observed across vaccine and placebo recipients.

Treatment described: roughly 18 received Ad26.COV2.S at low or high dose, single or two shots; several received placebo; per-sample allocation not given. Collection of the samples took place on day 63 after the first injection of vaccine or placebo. Profiled with immunoSEQ multiplex PCR; TCRdb holds only in-frame clones, not every one. The sample lists 300,000 to 400,000 clones; around 83% were seen once. The source material was peripheral blood, sampled in a trial of Ad26.COV2.S vaccine versus placebo. The sequence came from a person between 18 and 60 years old who received the Ad26.COV2.S COVID-19 vaccine or a placebo.

CDR3 residues: CASSDKEDNEQFF. The DNA of the CDR3 is TGTGCCAGCAGTGATAAGGAGGACAATGAGCAGTTCTTC. The chain recombines TRBV25-1 with TRBJ2-1, with TRBD2 as a possible D gene (5 bases). V lost 3 bases to trimming and J lost 5 bases, with 8 bases between them. The CDR3 is 13 residues long. CDR1 and CDR2 (germline): MGHDK, SYGVNS.